One and the same sample provided the 25 T cell receptor beta chains below, sequenced in a study of memory CD4+ T cells and cytomegalovirus serostatus (dated by TCRdb to about 2019). Single viable CD3+CD4+CD8-CD45RO+ cells were sorted as memory CD4+ T cells on a FACSAria II. The library was obtained by the immunoSEQ multiplex PCR assay. Sourced from immuneACCESS, this table was stored by TCRdb with only in-frame sequences that have V and J called. A share of the clones is absent; for the studies checked, an unresolved V gene accounts for under half, and the remainder has no known explanation. The sample yields about 56,000 clones; 82% were counted once. Around 0.43% of the sample lies in the top ten. Specimen: memory CD4+ T cells from blood. The origin of the receptors is an adult in good health and CMV-seronegative.

The chain joins TRBV4-2 to TRBJ1-2, with a tentative D call TRBD1 (6 bases). Germline V gene lookup returns CDR1 LGHNA and CDR2 YNFKEQ. There are 15 residues in the CDR3. Trimming stripped 1 base from V and 2 bases from J, with 11 bases between. The CDR3 is CASSQGDTSNYGYTF. Here the CDR3 DNA reads TGTGCCAGCAGCCAAGGGGACACCTCGAACTATGGCTACACCTTC.

V and J are TRBV4-1 and TRBJ1-2; a weak D match, TRBD1 (6 bases). Germline assignment: CDR1 MGHRA and CDR2 YSYEKL. Trimming took 0 bases from V and 8 from J, leaving 19 bases between them. This CDR3 is 16 amino acids long. The CDR3 DNA reads as TGCGCCAGCAGCCAAGATACAGAGACAGGCGCTGTAGGCTACACCTTC. Protein: CASSQDTETGAVGYTF.

The CDR3 here is CASSASGTQEKLFF. CDR3 nucleotide sequence: TGCGCCAGCAGCGCATCCGGGACGCAAGAAAAACTGTTTTTT. The chain uses TRBV5-1 and TRBJ1-4; a weak D match, TRBD1 (5 bases). Looked up from germline, CDR1 is SGHRS and CDR2 is YFSETQ. V gave up 4 bases and J gave up 8 bases, with 15 bases separating them. CDR3 length: 14 amino acids.

The chain is built from TRBV7-9 and TRBJ2-7; unclear D gene. V was trimmed by 3 bases and J by 5 bases, leaving 5 bases between them. Germline loops: CDR1 SEHNR, CDR2 FQNEAQ (reference sequence). CDR3 length equals 11 residues. The CDR3 DNA sequence: TGTGCCAGCAGCTTCATGGACGAGCAGTACTTC. This codes for CASSFMDEQYF.

V usage is TRBV11-2 and J usage is TRBJ1-3, with D uncertain. Germline CDR1 is SGHAT and CDR2 is FQNNGV. With 5 bases removed from V and 9 bases from J, the gap between germline ends came to 11 bases. CDR3 length: 12 residues. In nucleotides, the CDR3 is TGTGCCAGCAGCCGAGAGGGTAGCACCATATATTTT. It yields the protein CASSREGSTIYF.

The CDR3, as DNA: TGTGCCAGCAGTTACTCCAGCCAATTAAGTTATGGCTACACCTTC. This encodes CASSYSSQLSYGYTF. V and J are TRBV6-5 and TRBJ1-2; unclear D gene. Per the germline V gene, CDR1 is MNHEY and CDR2 is SVGAGI. V lost 0 bases and J lost 5, with 13 bases in between. The CDR3 is made up of 15 amino acids.

The chain uses TRBV28 and TRBJ1-5; maybe TRBD1 (6 bases). V lost 4 bases and J 6 bases, leaving 16 bases between the germline ends. CDR3 length: 15 amino acids. Germline CDR1 reads MDHEN; CDR2 reads SYDVKM. The CDR3 DNA follows: TGTGCCAGCAGTTCAGGGGCCCTACAGGGTCAGCCCCAGCATTTT. Translating it yields CASSSGALQGQPQHF.

The chain has TRBV28 and TRBJ2-7; D remains ambiguous. CDR1 is MDHEN and CDR2 is SYDVKM in the germline V gene. The CDR3 has 16 residues. The ends were cut back, 5 bases at V and 7 bases at J, with 24 bases in the middle. The CDR3 loop is CASSGPSWKPAREQYF. CDR3 DNA: TGTGCCAGCAGTGGCCCCTCGTGGAAACCCGCTAGAGAGCAGTACTTC.

The chain carries TRBV6-4 and TRBJ1-2; D unclear. The V end was cut by 0 bases, the J end by 8 bases, with 10 bases between. Germline lookup yields CDR1 MRHNA and CDR2 SNTAGT. This CDR3 is 13 amino acids long. CDR3 coding DNA: TGTGCCAGCAGTGACTCGAAAGGGTACGGCTACACCTTC. It codes for CASSDSKGYGYTF.

V usage is TRBV27 and J usage is TRBJ2-7; a possible D gene is TRBD2 (6 bases). Germline values: CDR1 MNHEY, CDR2 SMNVEV (reference sequence). The CDR3 runs 14 residues. The V gene lost 2 bases and the J gene lost 4 bases, with 12 bases spanning the gap. In DNA form, the CDR3 reads TGTGCCAGCAGTTTAGGGGCAGGGACTTACGAGCAGTACTTC. Encoded protein: CASSLGAGTYEQYF.

The chain uses TRBV7-8 and TRBJ1-4; no definite D call. From germline, CDR1 is SGHVS and CDR2 FQNEAQ. Deletions cut 1 base from V and 8 bases from J, with 5 bases between. CDR3 length: 12 residues. CDR3 sequence: CASSLVQEKLFF. The CDR3 DNA reads TGTGCCAGCAGCTTAGTGCAGGAAAAACTGTTTTTT. The variable domain in full, with the rest retrieved from reference TRBV7-8 and TRBJ1-4, is GAGVSQSPRYKVAKRGQDVALRCDPISGHVSLFWYQQALGQGPEFLTYFQNEAQLDKSGLPSDRFFAERPEGSVSTLKIQRTQQEDSAVYLCASSLVQEKLFFGSGTQLSVL.

V gene TRBV6-5 combines with J gene TRBJ1-1, with 7 bases fitting TRBD1. Germline V gene data show CDR1 as MNHEY and CDR2 as SVGAGI. V lost 5 bases, J lost 4 bases, and 10 bases stayed unmatched. The CDR3 covers 15 residues. This CDR3 reads CASSKNRGLVTEAFF. The CDR3 DNA reads as TGTGCCAGCAGTAAGAACAGGGGTTTGGTCACTGAAGCTTTCTTT.

The chain recombines TRBV15 with TRBJ1-5, with 7 bases fitting TRBD1. The CDR3 totals 15 residues. The junction had 6 bases not matched to a gene; V was cut back by 0 bases and J by 7 bases. Germline values: CDR1 LNHNV, CDR2 YYDKDF (reference sequence). The CDR3 coding sequence is TGTGCCACCAGCAGAGATAAGGGGGCGTACCAGCCCCAGCATTTT. As protein: CATSRDKGAYQPQHF.

This sequence joins TRBV6-6 and TRBJ2-5; D is possibly TRBD1 (5 bases). Germline V gene data show CDR1 as MNHNY and CDR2 as SVGAGI (reference sequence). The length of the CDR3 is 12 residues. Trimming removed 3 bases from V and 4 bases from J, with 6 bases in between. CDR3: CASSYQGETQYF. The CDR3, as DNA: TGTGCCAGCAGTTATCAGGGAGAGACCCAGTACTTC.

This clone was picked up a small number of times. The CDR3 DNA sequence: TGTGCCAGCAGCTTGCTACACCTCCAAGAGACCCAGTACTTC. This translates into CASSLLHLQETQYF. The chain combines TRBV5-8 with TRBJ2-5; no definite D call. The CDR3 contains 14 residues. The germline V gene has CDR1 SGHTS and CDR2 YDEGEE. The V end was cut by 1 base, the J end by 1 base, with 8 bases between.

The chain is built from TRBV5-1 and TRBJ2-7; 9 bases are shared with TRBD1. The germline V gene encodes CDR1 SGHRS and CDR2 YFSETQ. This CDR3 is built from 16 residues. The J segment lost 7 bases and the V segment lost 0 bases, leaving 11 bases of the junction unmatched. DNA of the CDR3: TGCGCCAGCAGCTTGGCCGATCGGACAGGGGTCGGGGAGCAGTACTTC. Translated, it gives CASSLADRTGVGEQYF.

The rearrangement joins TRBV28 to TRBJ1-2; D gene uncertain. CDR1 is MDHEN, CDR2 SYDVKM, per germline. The V gene lost 4 bases and the J gene lost 4 bases, with 4 bases spanning the gap. The CDR3 runs to 11 residues. The CDR3: CASSYAYGYTF. CDR3 nucleotides: TGTGCCAGCAGTTACGCCTATGGCTACACCTTC.

The chain links TRBV6-1 to TRBJ1-3; D ambiguous. This CDR3 contains 14 residues. Germline assignment: CDR1 MNHNS and CDR2 SASEGT. Trimming left V 6 bases short and J 0 bases short, with 9 bases between. The CDR3, as DNA: TGTGCCAGCAGAGGACTGACCTCTGGAAACACCATATATTTT. Encoded protein: CASRGLTSGNTIYF.

This clone appeared a few times. This chain links TRBV13 with TRBJ2-3, with TRBD2 matching over 10 bases. V was pared by 4 bases and J by 7 bases, with 23 bases of the junction left unmatched. The CDR3 is 20 amino acids. Germline-derived CDR1 and CDR2 are PRHDT and FYEKMQ (reference sequence). CDR3 in DNA: TGTGCCAGCAGCTCCACGTTTTTAGCGGGGGGCCCTACCAGCACGAATACGCAGTATTTT. It encodes CASSSTFLAGGPTSTNTQYF.

In regard to this clone: Other DNA sequences of this sample code for an identical CDR3. V usage is TRBV12-5 and J usage is TRBJ2-3, with D possibly matching TRBD2 (5 bases). The length of the CDR3 is 15 residues. CDR1 and CDR2 (germline): LGHNT, FRNRAP. V lost 0 bases to trimming and J lost 6 bases, with 13 bases between them. DNA of the CDR3: TGTGCTAGTGGTTTGGTACTAGGCCCGACGGATACGCAGTATTTT. Translation gives CASGLVLGPTDTQYF.

This clone was seen a single time. The J gene is TRBJ1-2, the V gene TRBV5-4; the match to TRBD1 covers 8 bases. Germline assignment: CDR1 SGHNT and CDR2 YYREEE (reference sequence). V shed 2 bases, J shed 8 bases, and the junction held 11 bases outside the gene matches. CDR3 length: 15 residues. Here the CDR3 reads CASSFMTGELGGYTF. As DNA, the CDR3 is TGTGCCAGCAGCTTTATGACAGGGGAGTTGGGAGGCTACACCTTC. The entire variable domain, with the rest obtained from reference TRBV5-4 and TRBJ1-2, is as follows: ETGVTQSPTHLIKTRGQQVTLRCSSQSGHNTVSWYQQALGQGPQFIFQYYREEENGRGNFPPRFSGLQFPNYSSELNVNALELDDSALYLCASSFMTGELGGYTFGSGTRLTVV.

V usage is TRBV19 and J usage is TRBJ2-1, with TRBD2 identical over 10 bases. The ends lost 9 bases at V and 8 bases at J; junction bases unmatched: 13. The CDR3 totals 15 residues. Germline V CDR1 and CDR2: LNHDA, SQIVND (reference sequence). CDR3 amino acids: CASRLAGGGLHEQFF. CDR3 nucleotides: TGTGCCAGCCGTTTAGCGGGGGGAGGACTTCATGAGCAGTTCTTC.

The chain uses TRBV7-2 and TRBJ1-2; a possible D gene is TRBD1 (5 bases). The ends were cut back, 7 bases at V and 3 bases at J, with 12 bases in the middle. The CDR3 covers 13 residues. Germline-derived CDR1 and CDR2 are SGHTA and FQGNSA. CDR3 sequence (DNA): TGTGCCAGCAACAGAGGGGACCACTATGGCTACACCTTC. Translated, it gives CASNRGDHYGYTF.

The rearrangement links TRBV9 to TRBJ2-5; D call uncertain. The germline gives CDR1 SGDLS, CDR2 YYNGEE. The CDR3 loop spans 13 amino acids. The V and J ends lost 1 base and 4 bases respectively, with 8 bases between them. CDR3 sequence (DNA): TGTGCCAGCAGCGTAAAACCCACAGAGACCCAGTACTTC. It translates to CASSVKPTETQYF.

This chain links TRBV6-5 with TRBJ1-5; D is unresolved. Germline V gene data show CDR1 as MNHEY and CDR2 as SVGAGI. The CDR3 runs to 13 residues. V lost 8 bases and J 0 bases, leaving 8 bases between the germline ends. CDR3 DNA sequence: TGTGCCAGCGCGGCGGTTAGCAATCAGCCCCAGCATTTT. It encodes CASAAVSNQPQHF.